Listed below are T cell receptor beta chains from one sample, sequenced in a study of metastatic and nonmetastatic thyroid tumors. TCRdb reprocessed the PCR reads via MiXCR. This sample has 40,000 or so clones; around half occur once, and the top ten carry approximately 24%. Input material: tumor tissue. The source is a male donor with papillary thyroid cancer or a benign thyroid nodule (not recorded which). Some clones in this sample may be carry-over from other donors' samples. Each CDR3 is given with its conserved first and last residue. The D gene is left open where the match is weak. The size of a clone is reported for some rows only, either as once, few or many, or as a class for expanded clones.

- | - | TRBJ1-1 | TRBV3-1 | CASSQDPLTGGTEAFF | TGTGCCAGCAGCCAAGATCCTCTGACAGGTGGCACTGAAGCTTTCTTT
few | - | TRBJ1-2 | TRBV6-1 | CASSATGLGGYTF | TGTGCCAGCAGCGCTACAGGTTTGGGCGGCTACACCTTC
medium-sized | - | TRBJ2-3 | TRBV7-8 | CASSLGSVKDTQYF | TGTGCCAGCAGCCTAGGCAGTGTCAAAGATACGCAGTATTTT
- | TRBD1 | TRBJ2-7 | TRBV27 | CASSLLRAGGSYEQYF | TGTGCCAGCAGTTTATTAAGGGCAGGGGGATCCTACGAGCAGTACTTC
- | - | TRBJ1-5 | TRBV9 | CASSVYPGYGWGNQPQHF | TGTGCCAGCAGCGTATACCCAGGGTACGGGTGGGGCAATCAGCCCCAGCATTTT
- | - | TRBJ1-1 | TRBV19 | CASSFNTEAFF | TGTGCCAGTAGTTTCAACACTGAAGCTTTCTTT
- | TRBD1 | TRBJ2-1 | TRBV11-3 | CASSERQGDEQFF | TGTGCCAGCAGCGAACGACAGGGTGATGAGCAGTTCTTC
- | - | TRBJ2-3 | TRBV11-1 | CASTLGGEARTTDTQYF | TGTGCCAGCACCCTGGGAGGTGAAGCCCGAACCACAGATACGCAGTATTTT
- | - | TRBJ1-2 | TRBV28 | CASSLVQVDYGYTF | TGTGCCAGCAGTTTAGTACAGGTGGACTATGGCTACACCTTC
- | - | TRBJ1-3 | TRBV6-1 | CASSPGGTGNTIYF | TGTGCCAGCAGTCCCGGGGGAACTGGAAACACCATATATTTT
few | - | TRBJ2-7 | TRBV6-1 | CASSEHLALTSDEQYF | TGTGCCAGCAGCGAACACTTAGCGCTGACGTCCGACGAGCAGTACTTC
few | - | TRBJ1-4 | TRBV2 | CASSESREAKLFF | TGTGCCAGCAGTGAGAGCAGGGAGGCAAAACTGTTTTTT
- | - | TRBJ2-1 | TRBV6-1 | CASSATSLAPYNEQFF | TGTGCCAGCAGTGCTACCAGTCTCGCCCCCTACAATGAGCAGTTCTTC
medium-sized | TRBD1 | TRBJ1-2 | TRBV7-2 | CASSWGQGAGLGGYTF | TGTGCCAGCAGCTGGGGACAGGGGGCCGGGCTAGGGGGCTACACCTTC
- | TRBD2 | TRBJ2-1 | TRBV6-1 | CASSEGLAGVYEQFF | TGTGCCAGCAGTGAGGGACTAGCGGGAGTGTATGAGCAGTTCTTC
- | - | TRBJ2-2 | TRBV5-1 | CASSSPPGADTGELFF | TGCGCCAGCAGCTCCCCCCCCGGGGCAGACACCGGGGAGCTGTTTTTT
- | - | TRBJ1-2 | TRBV6-1 | CASSPNSGPEWNGYTF | TGTGCCAGCAGCCCGAACTCCGGGCCCGAATGGAATGGCTACACCTTC
- | - | TRBJ1-1 | TRBV3-1 | CASSPHPGQLNTEAFF | TGTGCCAGCAGCCCCCACCCCGGACAGTTGAACACTGAAGCTTTCTTT
- | - | TRBJ1-6 | TRBV11-2 | CASSARGRQGSRALHF | TGTGCCAGCAGCGCCCGAGGGCGGCAGGGGAGTCGGGCCCTCCACTTT
- | TRBD2 | TRBJ2-5 | TRBV4-3 | CASSQEARGRAETQYF | TGCGCCAGCAGCCAAGAAGCCCGCGGGAGAGCAGAGACCCAGTACTTC
medium-sized | - | TRBJ1-1 | TRBV7-9 | CASSPPGGSEAFF | TGTGCCAGCAGCCCCCCCGGGGGGTCTGAAGCTTTCTTT
- | TRBD2 | TRBJ2-3 | TRBV5-1 | CASSALTSGRGDTQYF | TGCGCCAGCTCCGCCCTCACTAGCGGGAGGGGAGATACGCAGTATTTT
medium-sized | - | TRBJ2-2 | TRBV5-1 | CASRGVNTGELFF | TGCGCCAGCAGAGGGGTGAACACCGGGGAGCTGTTTTTT
medium-sized | - | TRBJ2-3 | TRBV7-2 | CASSLRDPTDTQYF | TGTGCCAGCAGCCTCCGGGACCCCACAGATACGCAGTATTTT
once | TRBD2 | TRBJ2-7 | TRBV19 | CASSIGSSGRAYEQYF | TGTGCCAGTAGTATAGGTTCTAGCGGGAGGGCCTACGAGCAGTACTTC
- | - | TRBJ1-1 | TRBV7-9 | CASTPQTGRNTEAFF | TGTGCCAGCACCCCCCAAACCGGGAGGAACACTGAAGCTTTCTTT
- | - | TRBJ2-1 | TRBV4-1 | CASSQGGGVAYNEQFF | TGCGCCAGCAGCCAAGGCGGAGGAGTAGCCTACAATGAGCAGTTCTTC
- | - | TRBJ1-5 | TRBV2 | CASSGIQGPQHF | TGTGCCAGCAGTGGCATCCAGGGGCCCCAGCATTTT
few | - | TRBJ1-2 | TRBV24-1 | CATSAGNYGYTF | TGTGCCACCAGTGCGGGTAACTATGGCTACACCTTC
- | - | TRBJ2-7 | TRBV4-1 | CASSQIGDNPYEQYF | TGCGCCAGCAGCCAGATTGGGGACAACCCCTACGAGCAGTACTTC
- | - | TRBJ1-2 | TRBV28 | CASSFARGANNYGYTF | TGTGCCAGCAGTTTCGCCCGAGGGGCCAATAACTATGGCTACACCTTC
- | TRBD2 | TRBJ2-1 | TRBV30 | CAWSRLAGVNEQFF | TGTGCCTGGAGCCGACTAGCGGGAGTGAATGAGCAGTTCTTC
- | - | TRBJ2-1 | TRBV28 | CASSLGQYYNEQFF | TGTGCCAGCAGTTTGGGTCAATACTACAATGAGCAGTTCTTC
- | - | TRBJ1-2 | TRBV11-2 | CASSSPFGYTF | TGTGCCAGCAGCTCCCCCTTTGGCTACACCTTC
- | TRBD1 | TRBJ1-3 | TRBV4-1 | CASSLGTGGEVDTIYF | TGCGCCAGCAGCCTAGGGACAGGGGGCGAGGTGGACACCATATATTTT
- | - | TRBJ1-2 | TRBV27 | CASSLTRGLLFVYGYTF | TGTGCCAGCAGTTTGACCAGGGGTCTTTTATTCGTCTATGGCTACACCTTC
few | TRBD2 | TRBJ2-1 | TRBV24-1 | CATSPAGTYNEQFF | TGTGCCACCAGTCCAGCGGGGACTTACAATGAGCAGTTCTTC
- | - | TRBJ2-5 | TRBV4-1 | CASSQVGGVSQETQYF | TGCGCCAGCAGCCAAGTAGGAGGAGTTTCCCAAGAGACCCAGTACTTC
- | - | TRBJ2-2 | TRBV4-2 | CASSRERGGELFF | TGTGCCAGCAGCCGGGAACGGGGTGGGGAGCTGTTTTTT
- | - | TRBJ1-3 | TRBV6-1 | CASIPAYSGNTIYF | TGTGCCAGCATCCCGGCCTACTCTGGAAACACCATATATTTT
- | TRBD2 | TRBJ2-7 | TRBV28 | CASSFLRDYYEQYF | TGTGCCAGCAGTTTCCTCCGGGACTACTACGAGCAGTACTTC
- | TRBD2 | TRBJ2-3 | TRBV27 | CASSLRGSTDTQYF | TGTGCCAGCAGTTTGCGGGGGAGCACAGATACGCAGTATTTT
few | TRBD2 | TRBJ2-7 | TRBV10-3 | CAISDVGLAEYEQYF | TGTGCCATCAGTGATGTCGGACTAGCGGAGTACGAGCAGTACTTC
- | - | TRBJ1-1 | TRBV11-3 | CASSQGYGENTEAFF | TGTGCCAGCAGCCAGGGGTATGGAGAGAACACTGAAGCTTTCTTT
many | - | TRBJ1-4 | TRBV5-6 | CASSLVGAGVEKLFF | TGTGCCAGCAGCTTGGTCGGGGCAGGGGTTGAAAAACTGTTTTTT
few | - | TRBJ1-1 | TRBV12-3/TRBV12-4 | CASSLLGDPNTEAFF | TGTGCCAGCAGTTTGTTAGGTGATCCGAACACTGAAGCTTTCTTT
few | TRBD1 | TRBJ1-1 | TRBV5-1 | CASSLEQGLSEAFF | TGCGCCAGCAGCTTGGAACAGGGGCTCTCTGAAGCTTTCTTT
- | - | TRBJ1-3 | TRBV7-3 | CASSPNRGNTIYF | TGTGCCAGCAGCCCAAACCGGGGAAACACCATATATTTT
- | - | TRBJ2-2 | TRBV25-1 | CASSEYYTGELFF | TGTGCCAGCAGTGAATATTACACCGGGGAGCTGTTTTTT
few | - | TRBJ2-7 | TRBV24-1 | CATSDSHGFEQYF | TGTGCCACCAGTGATAGTCATGGATTCGAGCAGTACTTC
- | - | TRBJ2-1 | TRBV12-3/TRBV12-4 | CASSLAGLGNEQFF | TGTGCCAGCAGTTTAGCGGGATTAGGGAATGAGCAGTTCTTC
few | TRBD2 | TRBJ2-1 | TRBV6-4 | CASSDSAGGYNEQFF | TGTGCCAGCAGTGACTCAGCGGGGGGCTACAATGAGCAGTTCTTC
- | TRBD1 | TRBJ1-2 | TRBV6-1 | CASRRTGAPYGYTF | TGTGCCAGCAGGAGGACAGGGGCCCCATATGGCTACACCTTC
- | - | TRBJ1-2 | TRBV5-1 | CASSLAGYRAGYGYTF | TGCGCCAGCAGCTTGGCCGGGTACAGGGCGGGCTATGGCTACACCTTC
few | TRBD1 | TRBJ1-4 | TRBV27 | CASSLQTGGRGKLFF | TGTGCCAGCAGTTTGCAAACAGGGGGCCGTGGTAAACTGTTTTTT